Below are 6 T cell receptor beta chains sequenced from a single sample in a study of cytomegalovirus exposure and HLA in healthy donors. The table came from immunoSEQ multiplex PCR; TCRdb's copy has only in-frame clones and leaves some out. The sample yields 65,000 to 75,000 clones, 95% to 96% seen once. The sequencing input was PBMCs. The receptors originated from a woman aged 18-29 years in good health and CMV-seropositive.

The V call is TRBV29-1, the J call TRBJ2-7, with D possibly being TRBD2 (5 bases). There are 15 residues in the CDR3. Between the trimmed V and J ends, which lost 1 base and 0 bases, there was a span of 13 bases. The germline V gene has CDR1 SQVTM and CDR2 ANQGSEA. The CDR3 loop is CSVEGLALDSYEQYF. DNA for the CDR3: TGCAGCGTTGAAGGTCTAGCTCTGGACTCCTACGAGCAGTACTTC.

The chain employs TRBV19 and TRBJ2-5; 13 nucleotides match TRBD2. CDR3 size: 15 residues. Trimming took 4 bases from V and 4 from J; bases not matched to a gene: 3. Germline values: CDR1 LNHDA, CDR2 SQIVND (reference sequence). The CDR3 region has the DNA TGTGCCAGTAGTACTCGGACTAGCGGGAGAGAGACCCAGTACTTC. Translated, it gives CASSTRTSGRETQYF.

The chain combines TRBV6-5 with TRBJ2-2; 7 bases map to TRBD1. The CDR3 spans 12 residues. Germline trimming cut 6 bases from V and 6 bases from J; bases unmatched to any gene: 1. Germline CDR1 is MNHEY and CDR2 is SVGAGI. The CDR3 loop is CASSQGAGELFF. The CDR3 nucleotides read TGTGCCAGCAGCCAGGGGGCCGGGGAGCTGTTTTTT.

The J gene is TRBJ2-7, the V gene TRBV9; 7 bases match TRBD2. V shed 1 base and J 7 bases; nucleotides not matched to a gene: 8. CDR1 and CDR2 from the germline V gene are SGDLS and YYNGEE. There are 14 residues in the CDR3. The CDR3 region is CASSVTAGVREQYF. The CDR3 DNA reads TGTGCCAGCAGCGTAACGGCGGGAGTTCGAGAGCAGTACTTC. Together with reference TRBV9 and TRBJ2-7, the CDR3 gives the full variable domain: DSGVTQTPKHLITATGQRVTLRCSPRSGDLSVYWYQQSLDQGLQFLIQYYNGEERAKGNILERFSAQQFPDLHSELNLSSLELGDSALYFCASSVTAGVREQYFGPGTRLTVT.

The chain employs TRBV27 and TRBJ2-7; the D gene is possibly TRBD1 (6 bases). Trimming stripped 2 bases from V and 7 bases from J, with 15 bases between. Per germline, CDR1 MNHEY and CDR2 SMNVEV (reference sequence). This CDR3 is 14 amino acids long. The CDR3 region is CASSLGQPGGEQYF. Here the CDR3 DNA reads TGTGCCAGCAGTTTAGGACAGCCTGGCGGGGAGCAGTACTTC.

This chain connects TRBV4-3 to TRBJ2-2; 8 nucleotides match TRBD1. Germline lookup yields CDR1 LGHNA and CDR2 YSLEER. Unmatched junction bases numbered 5, after V lost 1 base and J lost 7 bases. There are 15 residues in the CDR3. The CDR3, as DNA: TGCGCCAGCAGCCAAGTGCAGGGGGCCAGCGGGGAGCTGTTTTTT. It is translated as CASSQVQGASGELFF.